One TCR beta chain is described in this entry. Its cognate antigen has yet to be identified. No per-base quality is available; no much larger clone lies one base away. This sample stems from a study of shared clonotypes between healthy human individuals (dated by TCRdb to 2018 to 2020). Broadly, across the study: The cohort comprised a couple of women and three men aged 18 to 49 years. For each donor, CD4 naive and CD4 memory were each run on three plates, CD8 naive on two plates, and CD8 memory on one plate. To estimate repertoire size and how much clonotype sharing occurs between individuals, the study deeply sequenced the blood TCR repertoires of several healthy adults. To increase sequencing depth and limit assay-specific biases, different laboratories used diverse techniques to prepare libraries and sequence TCR repertoires. Leukapheresis yielded between about 0.9 and 9 billion PBMCs per donor.

The donors were healthy, HIV-negative adults who had no recently reported acute infections or vaccinations. Every donor was a Caucasian adult residing in Nashville, Tennessee, USA. CD8 memory samples were composed of magnetically selected CD45RO+ cells combined with CCR7-negative CD45RA+ effector memory (TemRA) cells. Blood was collected by leukapheresis, and PBMCs were isolated by Ficoll-Histopaque density gradient centrifugation and then cryopreserved in liquid nitrogen vapor phase. Purity and quantity of every magnetically sorted T cell population were checked by analytical flow cytometry. Genomic DNA was isolated from every sorted fraction and measured by UV absorbance on a Nanodrop 2000c. General findings and caveats noted by the study authors: Incomplete sequencing was indicated by rarefaction of sorted-subset datasets, despite the large sequencing depth. Naive subsets generally had larger estimated clonotype richness than memory subsets did. Higher generation probabilities were observed for clonotypes shared by all four sorted-subset donors than for non-shared clonotypes. Approximately 5% of naive CD4, roughly 3.6% of naive CD8, approximately 2.2% of memory CD4, and roughly 0.4% of memory CD8 clonotypes were shared across a few donors. Based on pairwise subsampling, the degree of clonotype sharing among donors was expected to be affected by sequencing depth. Sampling was restricted to blood, and TCR repertoires in tissue are likely to differ from TCR repertoires in blood. The small number of donors limited the genetic and exposure-history diversity represented.

CDR1 and CDR2 were assigned from the germline V gene as SGHTA and FQGTGA. The CDR3 covers 16 residues, taking in both the cysteine and the phenylalanine. The retained sequence is limited to the CDR3, 48 bases, with the frame set at the first base. The germline V end is reduced by 4 bases and the J end by 2 bases; junction bases left unmatched: 8. TCR CDR3 regions were amplified from genomic DNA by multiplex PCR using the deep immunoSEQ assay. Genomic DNA extracted from each cell subset was distributed evenly over all wells of several immunoSEQ 96-well plates, and each plate served as one replicate. For sorted subsets, each replicate PCR was loaded with roughly 200 ng genomic DNA, equivalent to 30,000 or so T cell genomes. The purified libraries were quantified using a Qubit 3.0 fluorometer, sized with a Bioanalyzer 2100, and then quantified again using the KAPA Library Quantification kit. Every immunoSEQ 96-well plate was sequenced on a separate single-read 150-cycle Illumina NextSeq 550 flow cell. As for how the authors treated the data: Because the immunoSEQ output held only junctional sequences and lacked quality scores, the filtering could not match the filtering applied to full-length reads. To assign V/J genes and CDR3, sequences were annotated against IMGT germline references using PyIR, a Python wrapper for IgBLAST v1.9. Reads were filtered out if the reads had weak V/J assignments (E-value above 1e-6), no CDR3, stop codons, out-of-frame junctions, or ambiguous translated residues. V3J clonotypes were defined as sequences sharing an identical inferred V gene, J gene, and CDR3 amino acid sequence. Percentage overlap between repertoires was calculated by dividing the number of shared unique clonotypes by the size of the smaller repertoire. Three approaches were used to assess repertoire richness: RTK rarefaction, the Chao1 estimator, and Recon v2.1 estimates of unobserved clonotypes. OLGA was used to compute generation probabilities for all TCRbeta clonotypes that the gDNA method yielded from a handful of donors. In its TCRdb copy, this immuneACCESS table keeps in-frame sequences only and misses some clones. Where compared with another copy, unresolved V genes explain less than half of these, and the others have no known cause. V, J and clone size are those of that table, while D and trimming were read from the DNA. The sample has roughly 320,000 clones on record, over 75% of them singletons. Jointly, the top ten make up around 15% of the sample.

The sample was memory CD8+ T cells sorted from blood. According to the study, the label for this sample's cell subset or site signals: CD45RO+ cells pooled with CCR7-negative TemRA cells. The chain is encoded by TRBV7-3 joined to TRBJ2-1, with 7 bases in between that match TRBD1. This TCR derives from a man aged 18 to 29 in good health. The CDR3 protein is CASSSPDREPYNEQFF. The sequence in DNA is TGTGCCAGCAGCTCCCCCGACAGGGAACCCTACAATGAGCAGTTCTTC.